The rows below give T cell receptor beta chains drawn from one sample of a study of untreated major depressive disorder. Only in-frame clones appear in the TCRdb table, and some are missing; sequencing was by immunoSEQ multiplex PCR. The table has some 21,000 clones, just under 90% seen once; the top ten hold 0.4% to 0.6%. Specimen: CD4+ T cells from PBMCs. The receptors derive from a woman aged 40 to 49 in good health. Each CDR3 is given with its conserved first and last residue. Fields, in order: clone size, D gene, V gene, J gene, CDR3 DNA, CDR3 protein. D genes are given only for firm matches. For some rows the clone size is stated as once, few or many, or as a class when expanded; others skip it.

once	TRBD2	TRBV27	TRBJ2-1	TGTGCCAGCAGTTTCGCAGGTAGCGGGAGCAATGAGCAGTTCTTC	CASSFAGSGSNEQFF
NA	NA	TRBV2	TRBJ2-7	TGTGCCAGCACCCCAAGGCGACAGGTCAGCTCCTACGAGCAGTACTTC	CASTPRRQVSSYEQYF
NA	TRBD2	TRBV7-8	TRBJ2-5	TGTGCCAGCAGCTTAGAGTTGTGGCGGGAGGGCCTTAAGGGACAAGAGACCCAGTACTTC	CASSLELWREGLKGQETQYF
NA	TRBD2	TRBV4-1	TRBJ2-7	TGCGCCAGCAGCCAAGGAGCTAGCGGGAGGGCCCTCCACGAGCAGTACTTC	CASSQGASGRALHEQYF
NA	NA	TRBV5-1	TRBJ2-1	TGCGCCAGCGGGGGGACGTACAATGAGCAGTTCTTC	CASGGTYNEQFF
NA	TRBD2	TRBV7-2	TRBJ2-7	TGTGCCAGCAGCCAACGGGTTGGGGAGGGCTCCTACGAGCAGTACTTC	CASSQRVGEGSYEQYF
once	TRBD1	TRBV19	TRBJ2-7	TGTGCCAGTAAAAAATCCGGGACAGGCGACTCCTACGAGCAGTACTTC	CASKKSGTGDSYEQYF
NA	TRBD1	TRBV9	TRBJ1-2	TGTGCCAGCAGTCCGGGACAGTCGAACTATGGCTACACCTTC	CASSPGQSNYGYTF
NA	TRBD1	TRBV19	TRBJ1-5	TGTGCCAGTAGTATAGGGGACAGGGGTGGAGGCAATCAGCCCCAGCATTTT	CASSIGDRGGGNQPQHF
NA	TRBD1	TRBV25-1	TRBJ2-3	TGTGCCAGCAGTGAACACCGACAGGGAAGAAGCACAGATACGCAGTATTTT	CASSEHRQGRSTDTQYF
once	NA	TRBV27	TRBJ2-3	TGTGCCAGCAGTTTAGCTTACACAGATACGCAGTATTTT	CASSLAYTDTQYF
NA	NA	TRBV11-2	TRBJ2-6	TGTGCCAGCAGCCAAAAGGACTATCCGCCTGGGGCCAACGTCCTGACTTTC	CASSQKDYPPGANVLTF
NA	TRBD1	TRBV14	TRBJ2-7	TGTGCCAGCAGCCATCGATCAGGGGACAGGGGTTCCCACGAGCAGTACTTC	CASSHRSGDRGSHEQYF
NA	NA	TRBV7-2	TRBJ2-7	TGTGCCAGCAGCCCCCACAGCTCCTACGAGCAGTACTTC	CASSPHSSYEQYF
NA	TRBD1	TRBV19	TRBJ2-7	TGTGCCAGTAGTGGGGGACAGGGGGTCGTCTACGAGCAGTACTTC	CASSGGQGVVYEQYF
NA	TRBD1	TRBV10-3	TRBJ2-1	TGTGCCATCAGTGAGTCGCCAGGACAGGGTGGTGAGCAGTTCTTC	CAISESPGQGGEQFF
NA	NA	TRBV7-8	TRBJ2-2	TGTGCCAGCAGCCGGATTGCTGGGTCGAACACCGGGGAGCTGTTTTTT	CASSRIAGSNTGELFF